This TCR beta chain was sequenced during a study of CD8 T cells in Susac syndrome. An amount of RNA that ranged from about 0.45 to 1 ug was reverse transcribed with random hexamers. An immunoSEQ multiplex PCR generated amplified TCR beta CDR3 products spanning 54 Vbeta and 13 Jbeta. MiXCR was run by TCRdb on the immunoSEQ multiplex PCR reads, yielding one entry per CDR3 protein. The sample shows some 180,000 distinct CDR3 sequences, about 94% of them seen only once. V shed 0 bases and J shed 0 bases, with 9 bases lying between them. Per the germline V gene, CDR1 is SGHNT and CDR2 is YYREEE (reference sequence). This CDR3 has 15 residues.

The receptor was isolated from a human donor in good health. The chain has TRBV5-4 and TRBJ1-2; D is unresolved. Sequencing was done on a sample of CD4+ T cells from PBMCs. CDR3 sequence (DNA): TGTGCCAGCAGCTTGGGACCGACCTCTAACTATGGCTACACCTTC. It translates to CASSLGPTSNYGYTF.